This TCR beta chain was sequenced for a study of molecular identifiers for immune sequencing clone quantification (dated by TCRdb to about 2018). In terms of the full investigation: For a replicate experiment, the RNA from either 20,000 or 100,000 naive CD8 T cells was divided into five aliquots, and four of those aliquots went on to sequencing. This methods study used CD8 T cells to benchmark TCR RNA copy counting and molecular-identifier clustering-based TCR repertoire sequencing (MIDCIRS).

The paper's findings and limits, for the study overall: The sizes of highly expanded clones could end up underestimated when identical TCR molecules share a barcode. Spiked-in Jurkat TCR RNA equal to a single cell's worth was reported to be detectable even within 1,100,000 naive CD8 T cells. Naive libraries contained spiked-in Jurkat TCR RNA (around eleven copies' worth), which is not part of the donor repertoire. In CMV-specific effector cells, clones with more than 20 RNA copies accounted for over 97% of molecules, whereas in naive cells such clones accounted for under 1%. Modeling indicated 2.5 to 3.5 TCR RNA copies recovered per cell, compared with about 10 by digital PCR, which implies a capture efficiency of approximately 31%. Without barcode sub-clustering, chimeric consensus sequences inflated TCR diversity; chimeras reached as high as 47%.

Naive CD8 T cell libraries were made from roughly 18,000 to 920,000 sorted cells using 10%, 30% or 50% of purified RNA. On a BD FACSAria II, naive CD8 T cells were FACS-sorted as CD8+CD4-CCR7+CD45RA+ and collected into RLT Plus buffer. To test detection sensitivity, Jurkat RNA equal to over nine TCR copies was added to samples of about 17,000-1,100,000 naive CD8 T cells. Enrichment of CD8 T cells was performed with RosetteSep CD8+ T Cell Enrichment Cocktail and Ficoll-Paque, after which ACK red cell lysis was carried out. This clonotype was picked up many times. Its antigen has not been determined. No much larger clone exists at a distance of one base, and base qualities are not known. For this chain, trimming is 1 base at the V end and 5 bases at the J end, and the number of junction bases without a gene match is 5. CDR1 and CDR2, per the germline V gene, are SGHTA and FQGNSA. The CDR3, cysteine through phenylalanine, is 15 amino acids long. Only CDR3 DNA remains: 45 bases, in frame from the first base.

Receptor libraries were prepared by PCR. This sample was sequenced with a NextSeq 500. Preparation of bulk TCR libraries followed a previously described approach, with the TCR primers listed in Table S5. The Qiagen AllPrep DNA/RNA kit was used to purify total RNA. Before analysis, reads from multiple sequencing runs of the same library were pooled. As for the authors' bioinformatics: Reads were retained only if an exact TCR constant sequence was present, and the retained reads were trimmed to 150 nt and grouped according to their 12-nt molecular barcodes. Reads in each barcode group were sub-clustered using a 15% Levenshtein threshold, and a quality-weighted consensus sequence was built for each RNA molecule. Non-functional sequences were discarded, and so were lower-count sequences lying one edit away from another sequence. Based on fitting two negative binomial distributions, any barcode sub-cluster with under 20% of the maximum read count was discarded. In TCRdb, the public reads were trimmed at Q25 with fastp and aligned with MiXCR, with productive beta chains retained. For every CDR3 protein sequence, its rows merge into one entry that carries the most common genes and DNA. TCRdb, not the original authors, processed these V and J calls. The sample contains a few hundred thousand distinct CDR3 sequences, roughly 24% of them found a single time. 0.65% to 0.75% of the sample is taken by the ten largest.

The chain couples TRBV7-2 to TRBJ2-7; TRBD2 lines up with 10 middle nucleotides. Sequencing was done on a sample of naive CD8+ T cells from blood, with Jurkat cell RNA spiked in. Taken with the paper, the label for cell subset or site translates to: FACS-sorted CD8+CD4-CCR7+CD45RA+ naive T cells. The receptor's source is a human donor in good health. Some libraries in this study had Jurkat cell RNA spiked in. CDR3 reads: CASSLVSSGSNEQYF. The sequence in DNA is TGTGCCAGCAGCTTAGTTTCTAGCGGGAGTAACGAGCAGTACTTC.